These T cell receptor beta chains were read from a single sample in a study of T cells after yellow fever vaccination. TCRdb reprocessed the 5' RACE reads via MiXCR and lists one record per CDR3 protein. Of some 220,000 distinct CDR3 sequences listed, approximately 3.3% are singletons. This sample comprised CD4+ T cells sorted from PBMCs, obtained 10 days after the yellow fever booster vaccination. The receptors originated from a man between 18 and 29 years old who received the YFV17D yellow fever vaccine. CDR3s include the opening cysteine and the closing phenylalanine or tryptophan. Fields, in order: V gene, clone size, J gene, D gene, CDR3 DNA, CDR3 protein. D genes are given only for firm matches. Clone size is shown for a subset of rows, as once, few, many or a class of expanded clone.

TRBV12-3/TRBV12-4,many,TRBJ2-4,TRBD2,TGTGCCACCGGACTAGCTCCAAAAAACATTCAGTACTTC,CATGLAPKNIQYF
TRBV7-9,many,TRBJ2-3,-,TGTGCCAGCAGTCTTAGGGGGTCTGGGGCAGATACGCAGTATTTT,CASSLRGSGADTQYF
TRBV6-2/TRBV6-3,many,TRBJ2-2,TRBD1,TGTGCCAGCAGTTACCCGGGACAGGGAGTCACCGGGGAGCTGTTTTTT,CASSYPGQGVTGELFF
TRBV29-1,few,TRBJ2-1,-,TGCAGCGTTGAAGAGGCGGGGATGAAGCAGTTCTTC,CSVEEAGMKQFF
TRBV7-2,-,TRBJ1-3,-,TGTGCCAGCAGTGGGGATGGGGACACCATATATTTT,CASSGDGDTIYF
TRBV7-2,many,TRBJ2-5,-,TGTGCCAGCAGCTTAGCGCGTACTAGCTTGGAGACCCAGTACTTC,CASSLARTSLETQYF
TRBV5-1,-,TRBJ2-5,-,TGCGCCAGCAACGCGGTTGAGACCCAGTACTTC,CASNAVETQYF
TRBV18,few,TRBJ1-1,-,TGTGCCAGCTCACAGGTTGAGTCAGCCGAAGCTTTCTTT,CASSQVESAEAFF
TRBV5-1,many,TRBJ2-3,TRBD2,TGCGCCAGCAGCTTGTCCCCTGCGGTAGCGGGGGGGCCAAGCACGCAGTATTTT,CASSLSPAVAGGPSTQYF
TRBV6-5,-,TRBJ1-6,TRBD1,TGTGCCAGCAGTTACAGGGGGCCTAGCTCCTATAATTCACCCCTCCACTTT,CASSYRGPSSYNSPLHF
TRBV10-3,few,TRBJ1-2,-,TGTGCCATCGCAGTCCCTAACTATGGCTACACCTTC,CAIAVPNYGYTF
TRBV7-2,many,TRBJ2-5,TRBD2,TGTGCCAGCAGCCCTACCCCGACTAGCGGGGGGGAGGGGACCCAGTACTTC,CASSPTPTSGGEGTQYF
TRBV6-5,-,TRBJ2-6,-,TGTGCCAGCAGCCCTCGAACGGCCGGGGCCAACGTCCTGACTTTC,CASSPRTAGANVLTF
TRBV20-1,-,TRBJ1-4,-,TGCAGTGCCTCAGCTAGGGGGGAAAAACTGTTTTTT,CSASARGEKLFF
TRBV2,few,TRBJ1-2,TRBD1,TGTGCCACCGTGGGGACAGTAGATAACTATGGCTACACCTTC,CATVGTVDNYGYTF
TRBV20-1,many,TRBJ2-5,-,TGCAGTGCTAGAAGACCGGGACCCCAAGAGACCCAGTACTTC,CSARRPGPQETQYF
TRBV3-1,few,TRBJ1-2,-,TGTGCCAGCAGCCAAGGACCGGGACCCCGCTATGGCTACACCTTC,CASSQGPGPRYGYTF
TRBV3-1,many,TRBJ2-3,-,TGTGCCAGCAGCGTCCGGGGGTCTTGGACAGATACGCAGTATTTT,CASSVRGSWTDTQYF
TRBV4-1,many,TRBJ2-1,-,TGCGCCAGCAGACCTGGGGGGTCCTACAATGAGCAGTTCTTC,CASRPGGSYNEQFF
TRBV13,many,TRBJ1-2,TRBD1,TGTGCCAGCAGACCACCCCCGGGACAGGGAGTCAATGGCTACACCTTC,CASRPPPGQGVNGYTF